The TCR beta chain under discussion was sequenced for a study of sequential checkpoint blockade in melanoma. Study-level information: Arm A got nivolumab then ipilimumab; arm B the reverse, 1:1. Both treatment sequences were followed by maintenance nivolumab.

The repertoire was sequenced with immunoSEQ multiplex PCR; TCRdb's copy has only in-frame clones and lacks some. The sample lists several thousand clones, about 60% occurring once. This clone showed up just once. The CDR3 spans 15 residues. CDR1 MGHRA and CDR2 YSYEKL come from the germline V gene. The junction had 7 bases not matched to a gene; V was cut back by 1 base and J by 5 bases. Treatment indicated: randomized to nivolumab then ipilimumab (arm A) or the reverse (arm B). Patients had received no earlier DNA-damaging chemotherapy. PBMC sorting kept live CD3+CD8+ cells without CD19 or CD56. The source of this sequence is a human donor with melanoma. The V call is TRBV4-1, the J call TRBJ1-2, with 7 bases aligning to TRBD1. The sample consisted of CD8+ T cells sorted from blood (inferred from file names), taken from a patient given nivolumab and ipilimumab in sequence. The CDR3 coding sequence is TGCGCCAGCAGCCAAGTGGGACAGCAAGCTTATGGCTACACCTTC. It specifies CASSQVGQQAYGYTF.